This T cell receptor beta chain was documented in a study of blood T cell repertoires in COVID-19. Overall study: Donors in Cohort 3 counted as recovered after two negative PCRs, clearance, or symptom resolution. COVID-19 samples, acute and convalescent, were from the United States, Italy and Spain. PBMCs, B-cell-depleted T cells, or T cells provided the cDNA or gDNA that made up the material.

The germline CDR1 and CDR2 sequences are LGHNA and YNFKEQ. Trimming took 0 bases from V and 4 from J, leaving 12 bases between them. The CDR3 is 15 residues long. Produced via immunoSEQ multiplex PCR; TCRdb's table is partial and in-frame only. The repertoire consists of under 200,000 clones, with about 88% occurring once and the leading ten covering around 23%. Participants, about 18 to 90 years old, spanned 25 or so US areas. The sequenced sample consisted of PBMCs or T cells enriched from blood (not recorded which). The V and J genes are TRBV4-2 and TRBJ1-1; D is possibly TRBD1 (6 bases). The sequence was collected from a woman aged 40 to 55 in a cohort exposed to, infected with or recovered from COVID-19 (not recorded which). CDR3 sequence (DNA): TGTGCCAGCAGCCAAGACAGGGGAATCGGCACTGAAGCTTTCTTT. It encodes CASSQDRGIGTEAFF.